In this sample, the clone carrying this T cell receptor (beta chain) turned up a few times. Its cognate antigen is unknown. This sample is part of a study of blood T cells in healthy people across ages. Overall study findings and caveats: Higher diversity, along with more naive CD4+ cells, distinguished long-lived donors from aged donors.

V lost 10 bases and J lost 2, with 9 bases in between. Germline V gives CDR1 ENHRY, CDR2 SYGVKD. This CDR3 is built from 11 residues. Sample-barcoded 5' priming and a J-beta primer mix drove a second PCR of roughly 7 to 11 cycles. TCRdb redid the calling of the 5' RACE reads with MiXCR, one entry per CDR3 protein. The sample records over a million distinct CDR3 sequences, around 39% being singletons. Material for sequencing was blood. The receptor's source is a woman younger than 35 in good health. This chain joins TRBV10-3 and TRBJ2-7; TRBD1 is a possible D gene (6 bases). CDR3 nucleotide sequence: TGTGCCACCACAGGGACCTACGAGCAGTACTTC. The encoded protein is CATTGTYEQYF.